A selection of T cell receptor beta chains follows, all from one sample in a study of PD-1 blockade in classical Hodgkin lymphoma. The assay was immunoSEQ multiplex PCR, and TCRdb's table has in-frame clones only and misses some. The table records about 25,000 clones, 85% to 95% of them present only once. The sample consisted of peripheral blood mononuclear cells (PBMCs). Receptors were obtained from a human donor with classical Hodgkin lymphoma. The CDR3 runs from the conserved cysteine through the conserved F or W. Each record gives: D gene, V gene, J gene, CDR3 length, clone size, CDR3 DNA, CDR3 protein. A D gene is named only where the DNA matches it firmly. Clone size appears in some rows only: once, few, many, or a class for an expanded clone.

TRBD2	TRBV5-4	TRBJ2-2	15	.	TGTGCCAGCAGCTCACCGACTAGCGGGAGAGGGGAGCTGTTTTTT	CASSSPTSGRGELFF
.	TRBV9	TRBJ2-7	13	.	TGTGCCAGCAGCGTAGACCCAGGGAACGAGCAGTACTTC	CASSVDPGNEQYF
.	TRBV5-6	TRBJ2-7	14	.	TGTGCCAGCAGCTTGGACCTAGTACGCTACGAGCAGTACTTC	CASSLDLVRYEQYF
TRBD2	TRBV9	TRBJ2-1	15	.	TGTGCCAGCAGCGTAGACGGGGGGGAATACAATGAGCAGTTCTTC	CASSVDGGEYNEQFF
.	TRBV29-1	TRBJ2-1	12	.	TGCAGCGCCCCCCGGGACTACAATGAGCAGTTCTTC	CSAPRDYNEQFF
TRBD2	TRBV5-1	TRBJ2-2	18	.	TGCGCCAGCAGAAGGGAACTAGCGGGAGGGAGTAGCGTCGGGGAGCTGTTTTTT	CASRRELAGGSSVGELFF
TRBD1	TRBV2	TRBJ2-2	13	.	TGTGCCAGCAGGACAGGGGCCACCGGGGAGCTGTTTTTT	CASRTGATGELFF
.	TRBV4-1	TRBJ1-5	16	.	TGCGCCAGCAGCCAAGAAGGCAGGCATTTTCGGCAGCCCCAGCATTTT	CASSQEGRHFRQPQHF
TRBD1	TRBV4-3	TRBJ1-6	15	few	TGCGCCAGCAGCCAAGTGACAGGGCTAAATTCACCCCTCCACTTT	CASSQVTGLNSPLHF
.	TRBV9	TRBJ1-2	13	.	TGTGCCAGCAGCGTTAGGGGCTCCTATGGCTACACCTTC	CASSVRGSYGYTF
.	TRBV6-5	TRBJ1-1	13	.	TGTGCCAGCATCGGGATCTTGGACACTGAAGCTTTCTTT	CASIGILDTEAFF
TRBD1	TRBV30	TRBJ2-7	15	.	TGTGCCTGGAGTAAACCGGGACAGGGAGGTTACGAGCAGTACTTC	CAWSKPGQGGYEQYF
.	TRBV30	TRBJ1-1	15	.	TGTGCCTGGAGCGACAGATCCGATGGGAACACTGAAGCTTTCTTT	CAWSDRSDGNTEAFF
TRBD1	TRBV19	TRBJ2-1	15	.	TGTGCCAGTAACGCCGGGACAGGGTCCTACAATGAGCAGTTCTTC	CASNAGTGSYNEQFF
TRBD1	TRBV18	TRBJ1-3	16	once	TGTGCCAGCTCACCACCCAGGGGGCTGTCTGGAAACACCATATATTTT	CASSPPRGLSGNTIYF
TRBD2	TRBV14	TRBJ2-5	18	.	TGTGCCAGCAGCCAAGATTATAGCGGGGGGCCGAGCCAAGAGACCCAGTACTTC	CASSQDYSGGPSQETQYF
TRBD1	TRBV23-1	TRBJ2-1	15	.	TGCGCCAGCAGTCCTCGGACAGGGGCCTACAATGAGCAGTTCTTC	CASSPRTGAYNEQFF